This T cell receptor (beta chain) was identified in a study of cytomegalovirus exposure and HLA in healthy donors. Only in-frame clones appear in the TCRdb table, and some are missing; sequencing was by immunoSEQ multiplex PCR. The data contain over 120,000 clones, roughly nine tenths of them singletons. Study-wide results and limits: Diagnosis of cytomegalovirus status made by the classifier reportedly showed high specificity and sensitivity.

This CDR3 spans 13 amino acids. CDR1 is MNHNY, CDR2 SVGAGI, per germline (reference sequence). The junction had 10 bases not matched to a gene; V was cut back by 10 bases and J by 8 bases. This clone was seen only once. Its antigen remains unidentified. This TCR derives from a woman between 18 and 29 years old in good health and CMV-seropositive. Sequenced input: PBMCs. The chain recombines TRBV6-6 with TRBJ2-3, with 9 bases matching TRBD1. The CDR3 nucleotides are TGTGCCACCGCGGGACAGGGTGCAGGTACGCAGTATTTT. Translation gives CATAGQGAGTQYF.